This T cell receptor beta chain was captured in a study of T cell responses to AZD1222 COVID-19 vaccine. Study results and caveats: Researchers took repertoire samples only after the peak T cell response had come.

Samples with a second dose at about 4 or about 12 weeks were pooled together. Germline trimming cut 5 bases from V and 0 bases from J; bases unmatched to any gene: 7. CDR1 and CDR2 (germline): MNHEY, SMNVEV (reference sequence). The CDR3 spans 17 residues. Concerning this clone: Antigen specificity is unknown.

TCRdb keeps only in-frame clones here, not all; method: immunoSEQ multiplex PCR. The sample holds 160,000 or so clones, more than 75% seen once. The rearrangement links TRBV27 to TRBJ2-2, with 9 bases aligning to TRBD1. The receptor was isolated from an adult who received the AZD1222 COVID-19 vaccine. Source: peripheral blood, taken 28 days after the second AZD1222 dose. DNA of the CDR3: TGTGCCAGCAGTCGGGGACAGGGACGTTCGAACACCGGGGAGCTGTTTTTT. Translated: CASSRGQGRSNTGELFF.